What follows describes a single TCR beta chain. What this receptor recognizes is not known. Within one base of it there is no much larger clone, and no base qualities were kept. These data originate in a study of Ad26.COV2.S vaccination and SARS-CoV-2 variants (dated by TCRdb to about 2021). Concerning the study at large: Vaccine-arm donors were drawn from COV1001, a multicentre, randomized, double-blind, placebo-controlled phase I-IIa trial of Ad26.COV2.S in healthy adults. Dosing of Ad26.COV2.S was intramuscular, at either 5x10^10 or 1x10^11 viral particles, delivered as one shot or as two shots spaced 56 days apart. TCRbeta repertoire sequencing served as the tool for gauging how specific and how broad the SARS-CoV-2-reactive T cell receptors were following Ad26.COV2.S vaccination. The TCR-sequenced set comprised about 32 samples: around 20 Ad26.COV2.S vaccine recipients, 5 placebo recipients and 8 SARS-CoV-2 convalescent individuals. Trial participants were randomized into five groups of five: low-dose or high-dose Ad26.COV2.S given once or twice, or placebo on both occasions. Throughout the experiments and outcome assessment, investigators stayed blinded to trial group allocation. Findings and caveats that apply to the study as a whole: Compared with placebo recipients, Ad26.COV2.S recipients showed higher spike-specific TCR breadth (P = 0.0014). After vaccination, spike-specific CD8+ and CD4+ T cell responses were reported to show substantial breadth. The study lacked the statistical power to compare responses across vaccine doses or regimens. It was noted by the authors that total T cell responses may have been underestimated by the TCR breadth and depth analyses. Vaccine and placebo recipients had similar non-spike TCR breadth, a finding consistent with the vaccine containing only spike.

The germline V gene sets CDR1 to SGHAT and CDR2 to FQNNGV. Here V drops 8 bases and J drops 3 bases, and the junction holds 3 bases not matched to any gene. Its CDR3 holds 12 amino acids, cysteine through phenylalanine. Only the CDR3 region is kept as DNA, spanning 36 bases read in frame from base 1. Sample treatment or condition, as interpreted from the label and publication: some 20 received Ad26.COV2.S at low or high dose, single or two shots; 5 received placebo; per-sample allocation not given. Repertoires of vaccine and placebo recipients were sequenced from samples taken on day 63 after the first injection. Between 29 July and 7 August 2020, Cohort 1b enrolled fewer than 30 adults aged 18-55 years at one site in Boston, USA. Ad26.COV2.S was a replication-incompetent adenovirus type 26 vector that expressed a prefusion-stabilized SARS-CoV-2 spike protein derived from the original Wuhan strain.

The immunoSEQ Assay was the method used to sequence TCRbeta CDR3 regions. After extraction, genomic DNA underwent amplification by bias-controlled multiplex PCR, followed by high-throughput sequencing. Under the source paper's analysis protocol: To quantify the absolute abundance of each unique TCRbeta CDR3 region, sequences were collapsed and filtered. T cell fraction was estimated by normalization of TCRbeta template counts to usable DNA, with usable DNA being measured through amplification of reference genes present in all nucleated cells. Repertoire TCRs were annotated as SARS-CoV-2-specific by exact matching of V gene, CDR3 amino acid sequence and J gene to a known reactive TCR set. MIRA supplied the reference SARS-CoV-2 TCR set, which was filtered for enrichment in COVID-19-positive ImmuneCODE repertoires so that public or cross-reactive TCRs were removed. Drawing on the MIRA antigens, annotated TCRs were analysed further at the level of specific ORF or position within ORF. Breadth was defined as the number of annotated unique rearrangements divided by the total number of unique productive rearrangements, and depth was defined as the summed frequency of the annotated unique rearrangements. Group comparisons of TCR breadth used two-sided Wilcoxon rank-sum tests. TCRdb carries this immuneACCESS record with in-frame sequences only. Its versions omit some clonotypes, under half of them owing to an unresolved V gene in the studies checked, with the rest unexplained. V, J and clone size are those of that table, while D and trimming were read from the DNA. Recorded for this sample are 200,000 to 250,000 clones; roughly 90% of them occurred a single time. The ten largest clones represent about 11% of the sample.

The TCR sequence derives from a person between 18 and 60 years old who received the Ad26.COV2.S COVID-19 vaccine or a placebo. In this chain, TRBV11-2 is recombined with TRBJ2-5; the central 7 bases match TRBD2. This sample comprised peripheral blood, obtained in a trial of Ad26.COV2.S vaccine versus placebo. CDR3 reads: CASGAGEETQYF. The DNA reads TGTGCCAGCGGGGCGGGGGAAGAGACCCAGTACTTC.